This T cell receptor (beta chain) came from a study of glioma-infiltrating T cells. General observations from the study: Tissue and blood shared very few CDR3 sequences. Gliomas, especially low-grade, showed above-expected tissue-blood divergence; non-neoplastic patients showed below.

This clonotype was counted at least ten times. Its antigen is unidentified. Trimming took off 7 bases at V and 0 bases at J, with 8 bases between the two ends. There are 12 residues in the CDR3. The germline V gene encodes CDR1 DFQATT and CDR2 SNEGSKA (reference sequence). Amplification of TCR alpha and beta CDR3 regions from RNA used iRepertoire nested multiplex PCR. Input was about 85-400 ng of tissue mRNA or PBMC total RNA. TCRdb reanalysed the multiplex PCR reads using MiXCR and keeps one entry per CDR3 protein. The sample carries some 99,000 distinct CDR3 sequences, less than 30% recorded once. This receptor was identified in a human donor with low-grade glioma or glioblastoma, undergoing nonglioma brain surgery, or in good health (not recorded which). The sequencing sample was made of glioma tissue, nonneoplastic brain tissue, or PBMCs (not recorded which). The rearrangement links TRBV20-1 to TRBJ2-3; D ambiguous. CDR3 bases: TGCAGTGTAGCCTCTAGCACAGATACGCAGTATTTT. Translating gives CSVASSTDTQYF.